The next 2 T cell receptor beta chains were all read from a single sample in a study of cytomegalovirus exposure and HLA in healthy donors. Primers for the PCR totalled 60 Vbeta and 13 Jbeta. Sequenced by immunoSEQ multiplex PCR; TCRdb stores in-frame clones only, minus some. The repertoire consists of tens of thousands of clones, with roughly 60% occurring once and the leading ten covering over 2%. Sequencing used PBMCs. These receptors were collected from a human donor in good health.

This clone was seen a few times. The chain's CDR3 is CASSYADRVRGYTF. DNA of the CDR3: TGTGCCAGCAGTTACGCGGACAGGGTGCGTGGCTACACCTTC. V is TRBV6-5 and J is TRBJ1-2; 8 bases align to TRBD1. Germline CDR1 and CDR2: MNHEY and SVGAGI. V trimming: 2 bases; J trimming: 7 bases; junction bases outside the gene matches: 6. The CDR3 consists of 14 residues.

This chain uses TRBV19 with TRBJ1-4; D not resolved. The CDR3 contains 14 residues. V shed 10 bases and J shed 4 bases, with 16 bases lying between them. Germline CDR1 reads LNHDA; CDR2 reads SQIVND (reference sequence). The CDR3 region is CATGVGALNEKLFF. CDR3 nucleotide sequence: TGTGCCACCGGGGTCGGAGCGCTTAATGAAAAACTGTTTTTT.